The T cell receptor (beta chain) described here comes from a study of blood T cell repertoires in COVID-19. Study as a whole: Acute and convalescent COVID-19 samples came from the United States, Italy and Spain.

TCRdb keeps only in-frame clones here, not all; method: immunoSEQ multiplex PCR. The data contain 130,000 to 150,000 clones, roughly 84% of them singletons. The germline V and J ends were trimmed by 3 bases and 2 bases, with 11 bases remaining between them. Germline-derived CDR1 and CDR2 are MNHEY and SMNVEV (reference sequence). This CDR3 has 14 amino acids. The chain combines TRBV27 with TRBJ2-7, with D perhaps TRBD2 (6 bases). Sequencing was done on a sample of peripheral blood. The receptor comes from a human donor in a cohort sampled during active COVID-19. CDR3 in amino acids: CASSLGGTPYEQYF. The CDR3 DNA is TGTGCCAGCAGTTTGGGGGGAACCCCCTACGAGCAGTACTTC.